This TCR beta chain was identified in a study of blood T cell repertoires in COVID-19. Study in general: COVID-19 samples from acute and convalescent phases originated in the United States, Italy and Spain.

Some clones are missing from TCRdb's copy, which holds only in-frame ones; the method was immunoSEQ multiplex PCR. The sample lists tens of thousands of clones; around nine tenths were seen once. Sequenced input: peripheral blood. The sequence was collected from a woman older than 75 with acute or convalescent COVID-19.

DNA of the CDR3: TGTGCCAGCAGCGCCCAAGGGGCGGGAGGTTCCTACAATGAGCAGTTCTTC. Amino acids: CASSAQGAGGSYNEQFF. The V call is TRBV7-9, the J call TRBJ2-1; 8 bases match TRBD2. The CDR3 sequence is 17 residues long. Per germline, CDR1 SEHNR and CDR2 FQNEAQ (reference sequence). With V trimmed by 5 bases and J by 1 base, 10 bases remained unmatched.